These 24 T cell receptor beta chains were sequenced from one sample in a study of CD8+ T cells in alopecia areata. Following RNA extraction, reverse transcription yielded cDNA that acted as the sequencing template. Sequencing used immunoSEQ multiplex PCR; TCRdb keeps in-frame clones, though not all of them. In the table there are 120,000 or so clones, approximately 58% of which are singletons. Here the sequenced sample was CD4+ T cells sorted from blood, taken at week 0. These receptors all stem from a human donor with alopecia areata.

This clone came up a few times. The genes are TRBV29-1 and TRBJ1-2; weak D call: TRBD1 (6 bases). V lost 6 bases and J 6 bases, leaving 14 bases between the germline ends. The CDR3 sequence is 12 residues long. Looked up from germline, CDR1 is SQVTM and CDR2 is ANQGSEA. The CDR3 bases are TGCAGCGTGTCACAGGGAAGGAATGGCTACACCTTC. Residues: CSVSQGRNGYTF.

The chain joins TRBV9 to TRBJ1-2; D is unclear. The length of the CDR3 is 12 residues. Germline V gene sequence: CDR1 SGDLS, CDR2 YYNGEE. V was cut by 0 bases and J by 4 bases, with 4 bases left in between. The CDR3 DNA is TGTGCCAGCAGCGTAGGGGGCTATGGCTACACCTTC. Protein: CASSVGGYGYTF. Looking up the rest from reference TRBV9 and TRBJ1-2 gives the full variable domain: DSGVTQTPKHLITATGQRVTLRCSPRSGDLSVYWYQQSLDQGLQFLIQYYNGEERAKGNILERFSAQQFPDLHSELNLSSLELGDSALYFCASSVGGYGYTFGSGTRLTVV.

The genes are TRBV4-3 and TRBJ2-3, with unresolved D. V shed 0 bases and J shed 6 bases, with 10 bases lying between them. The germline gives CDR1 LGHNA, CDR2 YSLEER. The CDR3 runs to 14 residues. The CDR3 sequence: CASSQEYSGDTQYF. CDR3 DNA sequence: TGCGCCAGCAGCCAAGAATACTCCGGGGATACGCAGTATTTT.

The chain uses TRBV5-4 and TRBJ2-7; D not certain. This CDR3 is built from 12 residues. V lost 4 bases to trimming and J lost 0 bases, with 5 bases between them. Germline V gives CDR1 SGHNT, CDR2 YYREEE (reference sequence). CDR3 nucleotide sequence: TGTGCCAGCAGCCAGGACTCCTACGAGCAGTACTTC. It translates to CASSQDSYEQYF.

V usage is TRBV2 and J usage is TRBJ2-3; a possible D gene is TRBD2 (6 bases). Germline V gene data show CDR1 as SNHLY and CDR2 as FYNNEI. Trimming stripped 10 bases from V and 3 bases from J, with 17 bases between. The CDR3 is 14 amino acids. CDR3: CAILVGGRTDTQYF. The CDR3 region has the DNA TGTGCCATCTTGGTTGGAGGGCGGACAGATACGCAGTATTTT.

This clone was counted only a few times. The CDR3 bases are TGTGCCAGCAGCCCATCATTACCCGGGGACGAGCAGTACTTC. Translating it yields CASSPSLPGDEQYF. The gene calls are TRBV5-6 and TRBJ2-7, with D possibly matching TRBD2 (5 bases). There are 14 residues in the CDR3. Germline CDR1 SGHDT, CDR2 YYEEEE. The V end was cut by 4 bases, the J end by 5 bases, with 16 bases between.

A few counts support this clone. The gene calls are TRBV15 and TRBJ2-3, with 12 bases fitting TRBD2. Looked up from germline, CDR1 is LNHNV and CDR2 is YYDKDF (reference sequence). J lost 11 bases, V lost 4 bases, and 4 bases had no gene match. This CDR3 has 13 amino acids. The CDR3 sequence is CATSNRLAGEQYF. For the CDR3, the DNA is TGTGCCACCAGCAACCGACTAGCGGGAGAGCAGTATTTT. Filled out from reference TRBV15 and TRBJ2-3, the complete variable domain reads DAMVIQNPRYQVTQFGKPVTLSCSQTLNHNVMYWYQQKSSQAPKLLFHYYDKDFNNEADTPDNFQSRRPNTSFCFLDIRSPGLGDTAMYLCATSNRLAGEQYFGPGTRLTVL.

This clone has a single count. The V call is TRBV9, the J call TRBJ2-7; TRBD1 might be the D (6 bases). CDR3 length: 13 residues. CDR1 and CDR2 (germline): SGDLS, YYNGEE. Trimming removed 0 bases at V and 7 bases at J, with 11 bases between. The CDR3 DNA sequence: TGTGCCAGCAGCGTAGAAAGAACAGGGGAGCAGTACTTC. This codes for CASSVERTGEQYF. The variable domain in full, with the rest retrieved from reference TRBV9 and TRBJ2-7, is DSGVTQTPKHLITATGQRVTLRCSPRSGDLSVYWYQQSLDQGLQFLIQYYNGEERAKGNILERFSAQQFPDLHSELNLSSLELGDSALYFCASSVERTGEQYFGPGTRLTVT.

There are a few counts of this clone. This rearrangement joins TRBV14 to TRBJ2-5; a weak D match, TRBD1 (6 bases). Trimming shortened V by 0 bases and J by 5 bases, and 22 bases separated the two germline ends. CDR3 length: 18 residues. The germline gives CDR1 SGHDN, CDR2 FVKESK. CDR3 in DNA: TGTGCCAGCAGCCAAGAGGCGCCTCCGGGACACCCACGGGAGACCCAGTACTTC. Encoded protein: CASSQEAPPGHPRETQYF. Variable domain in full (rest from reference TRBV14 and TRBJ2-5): EAGVTQFPSHSVIEKGQTVTLRCDPISGHDNLYWYRRVMGKEIKFLLHFVKESKQDESGMPNNRFLAERTGGTYSTLKVQPAELEDSGVYFCASSQEAPPGHPRETQYFGPGTRLLVL.

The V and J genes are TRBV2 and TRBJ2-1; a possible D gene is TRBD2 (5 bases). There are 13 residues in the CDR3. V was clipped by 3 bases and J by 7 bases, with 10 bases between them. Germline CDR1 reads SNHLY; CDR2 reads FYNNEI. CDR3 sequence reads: CASSEEVGNEQFF. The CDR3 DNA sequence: TGTGCCAGCAGTGAGGAGGTTGGGAATGAGCAGTTCTTC.

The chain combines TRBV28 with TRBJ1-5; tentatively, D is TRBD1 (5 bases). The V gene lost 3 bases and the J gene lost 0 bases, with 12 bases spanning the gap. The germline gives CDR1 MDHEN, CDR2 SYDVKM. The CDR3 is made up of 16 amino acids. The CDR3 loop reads CASSFEGDLSNQPQHF. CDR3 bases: TGTGCCAGCAGTTTCGAAGGGGACCTTAGCAATCAGCCCCAGCATTTT.

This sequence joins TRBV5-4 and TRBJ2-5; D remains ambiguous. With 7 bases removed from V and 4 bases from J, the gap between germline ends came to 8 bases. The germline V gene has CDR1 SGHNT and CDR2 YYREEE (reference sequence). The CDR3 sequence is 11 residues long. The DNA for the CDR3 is TGTGCCAGCGGTGGAACAGAGACCCAGTACTTC. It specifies CASGGTETQYF. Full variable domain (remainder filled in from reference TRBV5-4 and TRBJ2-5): ETGVTQSPTHLIKTRGQQVTLRCSSQSGHNTVSWYQQALGQGPQFIFQYYREEENGRGNFPPRFSGLQFPNYSSELNVNALELDDSALYLCASGGTETQYFGPGTRLLVL.

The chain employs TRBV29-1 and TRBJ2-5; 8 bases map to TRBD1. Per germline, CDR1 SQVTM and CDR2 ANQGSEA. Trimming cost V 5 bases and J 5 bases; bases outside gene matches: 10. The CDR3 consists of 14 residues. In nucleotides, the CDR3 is TGCAGCGTTCTCCTGGCAGGGGGCTGGGAGACCCAGTACTTC. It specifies CSVLLAGGWETQYF. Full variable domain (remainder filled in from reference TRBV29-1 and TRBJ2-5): SAVISQKPSRDICQRGTSLTIQCQVDSQVTMMFWYRQQPGQSLTLIATANQGSEATYESGFVIDKFPISRPNLTFSTLTVSNMSPEDSSIYLCSVLLAGGWETQYFGPGTRLLVL.

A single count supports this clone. The CDR3 coding sequence is TGTGCCAGCAGTGAATCGCGCGCAGAATTTAAACTGTTTTTT. This sequence encodes CASSESRAEFKLFF. J is TRBJ1-4 and V is TRBV2; no clear D gene. This CDR3 contains 14 residues. The germline gives CDR1 SNHLY, CDR2 FYNNEI. V lost 2 bases and J 11 bases, leaving 15 bases between the germline ends.

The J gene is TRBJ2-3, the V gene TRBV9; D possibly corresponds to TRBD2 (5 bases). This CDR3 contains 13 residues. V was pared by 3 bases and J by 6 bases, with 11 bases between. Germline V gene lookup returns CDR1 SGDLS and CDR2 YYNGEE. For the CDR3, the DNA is TGTGCCAGCAGCGCCCAAGTAGCGGATACGCAGTATTTT. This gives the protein CASSAQVADTQYF.

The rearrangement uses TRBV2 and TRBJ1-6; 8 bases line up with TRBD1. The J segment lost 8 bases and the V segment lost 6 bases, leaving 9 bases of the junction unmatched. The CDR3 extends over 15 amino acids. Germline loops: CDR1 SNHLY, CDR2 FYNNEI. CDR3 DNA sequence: TGTGCCAGCAGCAGGACAGGGCCCGGGGATTCACCCCTCCACTTT. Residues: CASSRTGPGDSPLHF.

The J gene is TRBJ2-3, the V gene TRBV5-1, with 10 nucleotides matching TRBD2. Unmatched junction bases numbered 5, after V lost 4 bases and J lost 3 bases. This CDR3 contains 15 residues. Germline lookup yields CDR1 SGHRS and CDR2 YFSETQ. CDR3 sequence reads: CASSQAGGLTDTQYF. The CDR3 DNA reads TGCGCCAGCAGCCAAGCGGGGGGGTTGACAGATACGCAGTATTTT.

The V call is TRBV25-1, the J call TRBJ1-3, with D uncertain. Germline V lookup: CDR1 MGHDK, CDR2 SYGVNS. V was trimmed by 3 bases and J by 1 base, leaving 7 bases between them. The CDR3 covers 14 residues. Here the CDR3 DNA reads TGTGCCAGCAGTGACACAAAATCTGGAAACACCATATATTTT. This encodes CASSDTKSGNTIYF.

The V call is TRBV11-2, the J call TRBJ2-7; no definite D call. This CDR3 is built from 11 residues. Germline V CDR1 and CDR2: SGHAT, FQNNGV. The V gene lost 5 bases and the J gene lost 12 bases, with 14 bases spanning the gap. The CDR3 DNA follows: TGTGCCAGCAGCGAGTTAGGTCCCCGGTACTTC. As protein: CASSELGPRYF.

CDR3 residues: CASSLPTGDNEQYF. Here the CDR3 DNA reads TGCGCCAGCAGCTTGCCGACAGGGGACAACGAGCAGTACTTC. The rearrangement links TRBV5-1 to TRBJ2-7; TRBD1 matches 8 bases. There are 14 residues in the CDR3. J gave up 5 bases and V 1 base, and 5 bases lay outside the gene matches. Germline CDR1 SGHRS, CDR2 YFSETQ.

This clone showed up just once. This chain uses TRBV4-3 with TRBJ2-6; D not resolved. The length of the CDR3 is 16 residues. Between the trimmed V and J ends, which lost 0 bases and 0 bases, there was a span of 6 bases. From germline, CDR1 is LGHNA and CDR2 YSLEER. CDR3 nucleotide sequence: TGCGCCAGCAGCCAAGATTTTGGCTCTGGGGCCAACGTCCTGACTTTC. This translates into CASSQDFGSGANVLTF.

The DNA of the CDR3 is TGTGCCAGCTCACCACCTTCTAGGGGGGCGCATGAGCAGTTCTTC. This translates into CASSPPSRGAHEQFF. The gene calls are TRBV18 and TRBJ2-1, with D possibly called TRBD1 or TRBD2 (6 bases each). V was clipped by 0 bases and J by 8 bases, with 14 bases between them. The CDR3 is 15 amino acids. Germline CDR1 reads KGHSH; CDR2 reads LQKENI.

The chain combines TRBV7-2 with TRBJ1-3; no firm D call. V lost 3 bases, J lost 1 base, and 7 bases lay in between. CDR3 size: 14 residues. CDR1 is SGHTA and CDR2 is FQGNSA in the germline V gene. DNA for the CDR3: TGTGCCAGCAGCTTGGACGGATCTGGAAACACCATATATTTT. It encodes CASSLDGSGNTIYF.

This chain's CDR3 is CASSLAGLNSPLHF. The CDR3 DNA reads as TGTGCCAGCAGTTTGGCAGGGCTGAATTCACCCCTCCACTTT. The chain links TRBV27 to TRBJ1-6, with D perhaps TRBD1 (5 bases). Per germline, CDR1 MNHEY and CDR2 SMNVEV (reference sequence). The V and J ends lost 3 bases and 7 bases respectively, with 10 bases between them. The CDR3 has 14 amino acids.